This is a list of T cell receptor beta chains from one sample in a study of vaccination and CD4 T cells after COVID-19. Their antigens remain unidentified. One entry per CDR3 protein results from TCRdb running MiXCR on the PCR reads. This table has approximately 9,300 distinct CDR3 sequences, 45% to 65% appearing once. The specimen was CD4+ T cells from blood, cultured in vitro. The receptors stem from a human donor who had recovered from COVID-19. Both conserved end residues are part of each CDR3. Each record gives: J gene, clone size, V gene, D gene, CDR3 protein, CDR3 DNA. A D gene is named only where the DNA matches it firmly. The listing skips clone size in some rows; elsewhere it reads once, few, many or a size class.

>TRBJ2-3|NA|TRBV7-3|NA
CASSSAFRGDTQYF
TGTGCCAGCAGTTCTGCCTTCAGGGGAGATACGCAGTATTTT
>TRBJ2-3|once|TRBV7-3|TRBD1
CASSPQGSFIPDTQYF
TGTGCCAGCAGCCCACAGGGGTCTTTCATCCCAGATACGCAGTATTTT
>TRBJ2-3|NA|TRBV6-2/TRBV6-3|TRBD2
CASSYSSGDARDTQYF
TGTGCCAGCAGTTACTCTAGCGGGGACGCCAGGGATACGCAGTATTTT
>TRBJ1-5|NA|TRBV19|TRBD1
CASSGGDLEGAGQPQHF
TGTGCCAGTAGTGGGGGGGATCTTGAGGGGGCTGGTCAGCCCCAGCATTTT
>TRBJ1-1|NA|TRBV7-9|NA
CASSLRGMNTEAFF
TGTGCCAGCAGCTTAAGGGGAATGAACACTGAAGCTTTCTTT
>TRBJ1-1|few|TRBV6-5|NA
CASSYGGHTEAFF
TGTGCCAGCAGTTACGGGGGACACACTGAAGCTTTCTTT
>TRBJ1-4|NA|TRBV28|NA
CASSLAGANEKLFF
TGTGCCAGCAGTTTAGCAGGGGCCAATGAAAAACTGTTTTTT
>TRBJ1-1|NA|TRBV5-1|NA
CASSPGQPNTEAFF
TGCGCCAGCAGCCCAGGACAGCCGAACACTGAAGCTTTCTTT
>TRBJ2-5|NA|TRBV5-4|NA
CASGGVHQETQYF
TGTGCCAGCGGGGGAGTCCACCAAGAGACCCAGTACTTC
>TRBJ1-1|few|TRBV6-5|NA
CASSYGTGSHNTEAFF
TGTGCCAGCAGTTACGGCACAGGCAGCCACAACACTGAAGCTTTCTTT
>TRBJ1-2|NA|TRBV15|NA
CATSRPAGPIGYGYTF
TGTGCCACCAGCAGACCGGCTGGCCCCATAGGGTATGGCTACACCTTC
>TRBJ1-1|NA|TRBV6-2/TRBV6-3|NA
CASSYGGAGEGTEAFF
TGTGCCAGCAGTTACGGCGGGGCAGGGGAAGGCACTGAAGCTTTCTTT
>TRBJ2-2|few|TRBV7-3|TRBD2
CASSPRLAANTGELFF
TGTGCCAGCAGCCCTCGCCTAGCGGCGAACACCGGGGAGCTGTTTTTT
>TRBJ2-7|NA|TRBV2|NA
CASSEGGAVSSYEQYF
TGTGCCAGCAGTGAAGGCGGGGCCGTGAGCTCCTACGAGCAGTACTTC
>TRBJ2-3|NA|TRBV27|TRBD2
CASSFLAGDTQYF
TGTGCCAGCAGTTTTCTAGCGGGAGATACGCAGTATTTT
>TRBJ2-7|NA|TRBV5-4|TRBD2
CASSLPSGRGHEQYF
TGTGCCAGCAGCCTACCTAGCGGGAGGGGCCACGAGCAGTACTTC
>TRBJ1-4|NA|TRBV6-2/TRBV6-3|NA
CASSYSKDRTYGVATNEKLFF
TGTGCCAGCAGTTACTCGAAGGACCGAACCTATGGGGTAGCAACTAATGAAAAACTGTTTTTT
>TRBJ2-1|medium-sized|TRBV20-1|TRBD2
CSARDWGGLEISNEQFF
TGCAGTGCTAGAGATTGGGGGGGACTAGAAATTAGCAATGAGCAGTTCTTC
>TRBJ2-5|NA|TRBV20-1|NA
CSARDLGSYQETQYF
TGCAGTGCTAGAGATTTGGGGTCGTACCAAGAGACCCAGTACTTC
>TRBJ1-5|few|TRBV7-9|TRBD1
CASSLAGGNQPQHF
TGTGCCAGCAGCCTTGCAGGGGGTAATCAGCCCCAGCATTTT
>TRBJ2-3|NA|TRBV20-1|NA
CSARRYAETDTQYF
TGCAGTGCACGACGTTACGCGGAGACAGATACGCAGTATTTT
>TRBJ1-5|few|TRBV6-5|NA
CASSYKEGVNQPQHF
TGTGCCAGCAGTTACAAGGAGGGCGTCAATCAGCCCCAGCATTTT
>TRBJ2-7|NA|TRBV6-5|TRBD1
CASSYSGQGESYEQYF
TGTGCCAGCAGTTATTCGGGACAGGGGGAGTCCTACGAGCAGTACTTC
>TRBJ1-5|NA|TRBV5-6|NA
CASSKYNPGYNQPQHF
TGTGCCAGCAGCAAATACAACCCGGGGTACAATCAGCCCCAGCATTTT
>TRBJ2-3|NA|TRBV20-1|TRBD1
CSARAGQILTDTQYF
TGCAGTGCTAGAGCGGGACAGATATTAACAGATACGCAGTATTTT
>TRBJ1-1|NA|TRBV7-2|TRBD1
CASSSYPRGLNTEAFF
TGTGCCAGCAGCTCTTATCCCAGGGGGCTGAACACTGAAGCTTTCTTT
>TRBJ1-3|NA|TRBV6-1|NA
CASSEGTGPGNTIYF
TGTGCCAGCAGTGAAGGTACCGGTCCTGGAAACACCATATATTTT
>TRBJ2-3|NA|TRBV6-1|NA
CASRVTDTQYF
TGTGCCAGTAGGGTTACAGATACGCAGTATTTT
>TRBJ2-7|NA|TRBV30|NA
CAWAGQIAYEQYF
TGTGCCTGGGCGGGACAGATAGCCTACGAGCAGTACTTC
>TRBJ1-6|NA|TRBV6-1|NA
CASSRVSSYNSPLHF
TGTGCCAGCAGTCGAGTTAGCTCCTATAATTCACCCCTCCACTTT
>TRBJ2-2|NA|TRBV27|NA
CASSLRLPGHFQNSNTGELFF
TGTGCCAGCAGTTTACGCCTCCCGGGACACTTTCAAAACTCGAACACCGGGGAGCTGTTTTTT
>TRBJ2-5|few|TRBV7-2|NA
CASSPLRRGVGETQYF
TGTGCCAGCAGCCCCTTAAGGCGGGGAGTTGGAGAGACCCAGTACTTC
>TRBJ1-3|NA|TRBV6-2/TRBV6-3|TRBD1
CASSPTRGQYSGNTIYF
TGTGCCAGCAGCCCTACCCGGGGACAGTACTCTGGAAACACCATATATTTT
>TRBJ1-2|NA|TRBV19|NA
CASSMSGTGYTF
TGTGCCAGTAGTATGTCGGGGACCGGCTACACCTTC
>TRBJ1-5|NA|TRBV7-2|NA
CASSLRGHQPQHF
TGTGCCAGCAGCTTAAGGGGACATCAGCCCCAGCATTTT
>TRBJ1-2|NA|TRBV6-1|NA
CASRNTGFYHGYTF
TGTGCCAGCAGGAACACAGGGTTCTACCATGGCTACACCTTC
>TRBJ1-1|NA|TRBV5-8|NA
CASSFEGKTEAFF
TGTGCCAGCAGCTTTGAGGGTAAGACTGAAGCTTTCTTT
>TRBJ1-5|NA|TRBV20-1|NA
CSAIRGRESQPQHF
TGCAGTGCTATACGGGGGAGGGAGTCTCAGCCCCAGCATTTT
>TRBJ1-6|NA|TRBV4-1|NA
CASSLLMRGSNSPLHF
TGCGCCAGCAGCCTCCTGATGCGGGGGAGTAATTCACCCCTCCACTTT
>TRBJ2-7|few|TRBV7-2|NA
CASSRYYEQYF
TGTGCCAGCAGCCGTTATTACGAGCAGTACTTC
>TRBJ2-5|NA|TRBV6-1|TRBD1
CASSIQGAGRETQYF
TGTGCCAGCAGTATTCAGGGGGCCGGACGAGAGACCCAGTACTTC
>TRBJ2-5|NA|TRBV7-7|NA
CATSWGTGETQYF
TGTGCTACCTCCTGGGGCACAGGAGAGACCCAGTACTTC
>TRBJ2-5|NA|TRBV7-3|NA
CASSAPADRWTQYF
TGTGCCAGCAGCGCCCCGGCGGACCGGTGGACCCAGTACTTC
>TRBJ1-5|NA|TRBV28|NA
CASSQRRLPQHF
TGTGCCAGCAGCCAACGACGGCTGCCCCAGCATTTT
>TRBJ1-2|NA|TRBV20-1|NA
CSARVENYGYTF
TGCAGTGCTAGGGTGGAGAACTATGGCTACACCTTC
>TRBJ2-7|NA|TRBV20-1|TRBD2
CSARGLAGAVTEQYF
TGCAGTGCTAGGGGACTAGCGGGGGCCGTTACGGAGCAGTACTTC
>TRBJ2-3|few|TRBV7-9|NA
CASSLDLTDTQYF
TGTGCCAGCAGCTTAGATCTCACAGATACGCAGTATTTT
>TRBJ1-1|NA|TRBV20-1|TRBD1
CSASGQGGLMNTEAFF
TGCAGTGCTAGTGGGCAGGGGGGACTTATGAACACTGAAGCTTTCTTT
>TRBJ2-3|NA|TRBV11-2|TRBD2
CASSLGASGGTDTQYF
TGTGCCAGCAGCTTAGGGGCTAGCGGAGGCACAGATACGCAGTATTTT
>TRBJ1-4|once|TRBV7-9|NA
CASSSRRSTNEKLFF
TGTGCCAGCAGCTCCAGACGGTCAACTAATGAAAAACTGTTTTTT
>TRBJ2-7|once|TRBV7-2|TRBD1
CASSFMRQGYEQYF
TGTGCCAGCAGCTTCATGAGACAGGGCTACGAGCAGTACTTC
>TRBJ2-7|few|TRBV6-1|TRBD1
CASSPPRGTSREQYF
TGTGCCAGCAGTCCGCCCAGGGGGACCTCTAGGGAGCAGTACTTC
>TRBJ1-2|NA|TRBV12-3/TRBV12-4|NA
CASSLAGEVYGYTF
TGTGCCAGCAGTTTGGCAGGGGAGGTCTATGGCTACACCTTC
>TRBJ2-7|NA|TRBV6-2/TRBV6-3|TRBD2
CASSYSRATAGRTEQYF
TGTGCCAGCAGTTACTCTCGGGCTACAGCGGGACGTACCGAGCAGTACTTC
>TRBJ1-5|NA|TRBV5-1|NA
CASRRDQNQPQHF
TGCGCCAGCAGACGGGACCAAAATCAGCCCCAGCATTTT
>TRBJ2-2|NA|TRBV7-2|TRBD2
CASSFGLAGGLAGELFF
TGTGCCAGCAGCTTTGGACTAGCGGGGGGTTTGGCCGGGGAGCTGTTTTTT
>TRBJ1-2|NA|TRBV29-1|NA
CSVERVGNYGYTF
TGCAGCGTTGAGAGGGTAGGGAACTATGGCTACACCTTC
>TRBJ1-2|few|TRBV15|TRBD1
CATSRDRGQYGYTF
TGTGCCACCAGTAGGGACAGGGGGCAGTATGGCTACACCTTC
>TRBJ2-3|NA|TRBV10-3|NA
CAISDPAGKGADTQYF
TGTGCCATCAGTGATCCGGCGGGAAAGGGTGCAGATACGCAGTATTTT